These T cell receptor beta chains were read from a single sample in a study of blood T cell repertoires in COVID-19. TCRdb's copy holds only in-frame clones and misses some; the assay was immunoSEQ multiplex PCR. The data show a few hundred thousand clones, roughly 87% seen once. Sequencing was done on a sample of peripheral blood. The receptors were gathered from a man aged 50-60 years with active or convalescent COVID-19. CDR3s include the opening cysteine and the closing phenylalanine or tryptophan. Each record gives: D gene, V gene, clone size, J gene, CDR3 protein, CDR3 DNA. D genes are given only for firm matches. Where a row states a size, it is once, few, many or the class of an expanded clone; other rows omit it.

>TRBD2|TRBV30|.|TRBJ2-2
CAWSKLAASGKNTGELFF
TGTGCCTGGAGTAAATTAGCGGCTAGCGGGAAGAACACCGGGGAGCTGTTTTTT
>TRBD1|TRBV7-9|.|TRBJ2-2
CASSSGTGIAGELFF
TGTGCCAGCAGCTCCGGGACAGGGATAGCCGGGGAGCTGTTTTTT
>.|TRBV5-1|.|TRBJ2-7
CASSFAGEKQYF
TGCGCCAGCAGCTTTGCAGGGGAGAAGCAGTACTTC
>.|TRBV7-3|once|TRBJ2-1
CASSLGGWSSYNEQFF
TGTGCCAGCAGCTTAGGAGGGTGGAGCTCCTACAATGAGCAGTTCTTC
>.|TRBV15|.|TRBJ2-5
CATSRDSSSQETQYF
TGTGCCACCAGCAGAGATAGTAGCAGCCAAGAGACCCAGTACTTC
>TRBD1|TRBV11-3|.|TRBJ1-5
CASSPNPPWGGRGTYEAQHF
TGTGCCAGCAGCCCCAACCCCCCCTGGGGCGGCAGGGGGACGTATGAGGCCCAGCATTTT
>TRBD1|TRBV11-2|.|TRBJ2-7
CASSLDSNRGHPYEQYF
TGTGCCAGCAGCTTAGATTCGAACAGGGGGCACCCTTACGAGCAGTACTTC
>TRBD1|TRBV7-2|.|TRBJ1-1
CASSLGDRNTEAFF
TGTGCCAGCAGCCTAGGGGACAGAAACACTGAAGCTTTCTTT
>TRBD1|TRBV6-5|.|TRBJ2-7
CASSRNQGEAYEQYF
TGTGCCAGCAGCCGTAACCAGGGGGAAGCCTACGAGCAGTACTTC
>TRBD1|TRBV18|.|TRBJ2-5
CASSRGTGQETQYF
TGTGCCAGCTCACGGGGGACAGGTCAAGAGACCCAGTACTTC
>.|TRBV27|.|TRBJ1-6
CASSQIYNSPLHF
TGTGCCAGCAGTCAAATCTATAATTCACCCCTCCACTTT
>.|TRBV11-2|.|TRBJ1-3
CASSFLRGVGGNTIYF
TGTGCCAGCAGCTTTCTAAGGGGCGTCGGTGGAAACACCATATATTTT
>.|TRBV7-8|.|TRBJ1-4
CASSFQDSPTGEKLFF
TGTGCCAGCAGCTTCCAGGACAGCCCGACGGGTGAAAAACTGTTTTTT
>.|TRBV9|.|TRBJ2-3
CASSDQSGDTQYF
TGTGCCAGCAGCGACCAATCGGGGGATACGCAGTATTTT
>TRBD1|TRBV5-1|.|TRBJ1-3
CASSLRQGAPGNTIYF
TGCGCCAGCAGCTTAAGACAGGGGGCGCCTGGAAACACCATATATTTT
>.|TRBV2|.|TRBJ1-5
CASRTGGGGGSHQPQHF
TGTGCCAGCAGGACTGGGGGCGGGGGCGGTAGCCATCAGCCCCAGCATTTT
>.|TRBV6-5|once|TRBJ1-1
CASRSREWAEAFF
TGTGCCAGCAGATCCAGGGAATGGGCTGAAGCTTTCTTT
>.|TRBV7-6|.|TRBJ2-5
CASSSAVQETQYF
TGTGCCAGCAGCTCCGCAGTACAAGAGACCCAGTACTTC
>.|TRBV28|.|TRBJ2-5
CASSWGVLAGTGEETQYF
TGTGCCAGCAGTTGGGGGGTTTTGGCAGGGACGGGAGAAGAGACCCAGTACTTC
>.|TRBV3-1/TRBV3-2|.|TRBJ1-6
CASSQVKITRQGEDSPLHF
TGTGCCAGCAGCCAAGTAAAAATCACCAGGCAGGGCGAGGATTCACCCCTCCACTTT
>TRBD1|TRBV6-5|.|TRBJ2-5
CASSYRDRGQETQYF
TGTGCCAGCAGTTACCGGGACAGGGGACAAGAGACCCAGTACTTC
>.|TRBV7-2|.|TRBJ1-6
CASSLPRSGRMSPLHF
TGTGCCAGCAGCTTACCCCGATCAGGGAGGATGTCACCCCTCCACTTT
>TRBD1|TRBV29-1|.|TRBJ1-1
CSVEGTENTEAFF
TGCAGCGTTGAGGGGACAGAGAACACTGAAGCTTTCTTT
>.|TRBV27|.|TRBJ2-5
CASSFRSLETQYF
TGTGCCAGCAGTTTTCGGAGCTTGGAGACCCAGTACTTC
>TRBD2|TRBV28|.|TRBJ2-5
CASSYPLSLAGVQETQYF
TGTGCCAGCAGCTATCCGCTCTCACTAGCGGGGGTCCAAGAGACCCAGTACTTC
>TRBD1|TRBV28|once|TRBJ2-7
CASSSMHPRDRGYEQYF
TGTGCCAGCAGTTCGATGCACCCCCGGGACAGGGGATACGAGCAGTACTTC
>TRBD1|TRBV2|.|TRBJ1-4
CASNLQGSATNEKLFF
TGTGCCAGCAACCTACAGGGGTCTGCAACTAATGAAAAACTGTTTTTT
>.|TRBV4-3|few|TRBJ1-1
CASSHQRGNTEAFF
TGCGCCAGCAGCCACCAACGGGGGAACACTGAAGCTTTCTTT
>TRBD1|TRBV4-3|.|TRBJ2-4
CASSRQGNQGDIQYF
TGCGCCAGCAGTCGACAGGGGAATCAGGGTGACATTCAGTACTTC
>TRBD2|TRBV28|.|TRBJ2-1
CASSPPLTSGSLFF
TGTGCCAGCAGCCCCCCCCTGACTAGCGGGAGTTTGTTCTTC
>.|TRBV28|.|TRBJ1-3
CASSLGQINTIYF
TGTGCCAGCAGTTTAGGACAGATAAACACCATATATTTT
>TRBD1|TRBV18|.|TRBJ1-4
CASSPGQGNEKLFF
TGTGCCAGCTCGCCGGGACAGGGGAATGAAAAACTGTTTTTT
>TRBD1|TRBV27|.|TRBJ1-2
CASSPRGGQGANYGYTF
TGTGCCAGCAGTCCCAGAGGGGGACAGGGTGCTAACTATGGCTACACCTTC
>.|TRBV5-1|once|TRBJ2-7
CASSLGGAGTLSYEQYF
TGCGCCAGCAGCTTGGGAGGAGCAGGGACACTCTCCTACGAGCAGTACTTC
>TRBD1|TRBV9|few|TRBJ2-3
CASSVGMGTAQYF
TGTGCCAGCAGCGTAGGCATGGGGACAGCGCAGTATTTT
>TRBD1|TRBV28|.|TRBJ1-5
CASSTGQGANQPQHF
TGTGCCAGCAGTACTGGACAGGGGGCAAATCAGCCCCAGCATTTT
>.|TRBV10-3|.|TRBJ1-3
CAISESGGRRNTIYF
TGTGCCATCAGTGAGTCCGGTGGGAGACGGAACACCATATATTTT